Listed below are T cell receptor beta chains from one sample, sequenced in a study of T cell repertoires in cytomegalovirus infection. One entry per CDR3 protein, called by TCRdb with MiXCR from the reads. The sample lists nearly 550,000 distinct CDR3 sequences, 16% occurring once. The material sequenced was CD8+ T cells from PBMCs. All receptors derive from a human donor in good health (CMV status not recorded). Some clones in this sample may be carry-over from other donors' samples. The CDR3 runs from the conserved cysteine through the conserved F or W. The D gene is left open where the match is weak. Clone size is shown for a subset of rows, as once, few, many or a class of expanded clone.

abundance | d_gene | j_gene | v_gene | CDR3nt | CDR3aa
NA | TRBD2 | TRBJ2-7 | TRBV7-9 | TGTGCCAGCAGCCAGCGGGACGGTACTTACGAGCAGTACTTC | CASSQRDGTYEQYF
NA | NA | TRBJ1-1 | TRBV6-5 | TGTGCCAGCAGTTACAACACCAGGGGGAACACTGAAGCTTTCTTT | CASSYNTRGNTEAFF
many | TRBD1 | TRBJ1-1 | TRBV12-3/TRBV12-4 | TGTGCCAGCAGCCCAGGGGGTGAAGCTTTCTTT | CASSPGGEAFF
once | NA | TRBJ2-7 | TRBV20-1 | TGCAGTGCTAGAGATGCAGGGAGCTCCTACGAGCAGTACTTC | CSARDAGSSYEQYF
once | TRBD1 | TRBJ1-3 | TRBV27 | TGTGCCAGCAGACAGGGGGAGCGCGGAAACACCATATATTTT | CASRQGERGNTIYF
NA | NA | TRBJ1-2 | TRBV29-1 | TGCAGCGTTGAAAGACGGGATGGCTACACCTTC | CSVERRDGYTF
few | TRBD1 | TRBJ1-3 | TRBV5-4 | TGTGCCAGCAGCGAGGGACAGAGCTCTGGAAACACCATATATTTT | CASSEGQSSGNTIYF
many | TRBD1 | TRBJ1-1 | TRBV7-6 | TGTGCCAGCACCCGGGACAGGGACTTGAACACTGAAGCTTTCTTT | CASTRDRDLNTEAFF
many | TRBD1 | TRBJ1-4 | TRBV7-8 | TGTGCCAGCAGCTCAATCTTGGGACAGGGGGAATCGAATGAAAAACTGTTTTTT | CASSSILGQGESNEKLFF
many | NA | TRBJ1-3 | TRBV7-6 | TGTGCCAGCAGCGCCGGGGGGAACGGGGCCTCCTCTGGAAACACCATATATTTT | CASSAGGNGASSGNTIYF
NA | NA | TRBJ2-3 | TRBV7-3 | TGTGCCAGCAGCTTTGGGTCGGGCGCCAGCACAGATACGCAGTATTTT | CASSFGSGASTDTQYF
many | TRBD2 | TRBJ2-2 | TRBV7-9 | TGTGCCAGCAGCCCCAAGCCGGGAGGCGCGAACACCGGGGAGCTGTTTTTT | CASSPKPGGANTGELFF
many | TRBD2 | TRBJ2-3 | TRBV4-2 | TGTGCCAGCAGCCAAGGGCTAGCGGGAGGTCGCACAGATACGCAGTATTTT | CASSQGLAGGRTDTQYF
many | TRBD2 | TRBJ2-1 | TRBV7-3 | TGTGCCAGCAGCCCGGGGACTAGCGGGAGGAACAATGAGCAGTTCTTC | CASSPGTSGRNNEQFF